This T cell receptor beta chain was sequenced during a study of shared clonotypes between healthy human individuals. Findings of the study overall: Across subsets, estimated richness was generally greater for naive than for memory populations.

The CDR3 spans 14 residues. The germline V gene has CDR1 MNHEY and CDR2 SMNVEV (reference sequence). V was trimmed by 5 bases and J by 2 bases, leaving 10 bases between them. Some clones are missing from TCRdb's copy, which holds only in-frame ones; the method was immunoSEQ multiplex PCR. In the table there are around 2.1 million clones, 90% to 96% of which are singletons. As concerns this clone: Its antigen is not identified.

The sample was naive CD4+ T cells sorted from blood. Subset of the sample: CD45RA+ positively selected. The chain is built from TRBV27 and TRBJ1-5; D unresolved. The sequence derives from a young man in good health. CDR3 residues: CASSTGSGNQPQHF. The CDR3 nucleotides read TGTGCCAGCAGTACCGGGAGCGGCAATCAGCCCCAGCATTTT.